This T cell receptor beta chain comes out of a study of blood T cell repertoires in COVID-19. Study information: Samples of COVID-19 (acute and convalescent) were obtained from the United States, Italy and Spain. PBMCs, B-cell-depleted T cells, or T cells provided the cDNA or gDNA that made up the material.

As processed by the authors: Using reference gene primer amplification, nucleated cell counts were estimated. The protocol was immunoSEQ multiplex PCR, while the TCRdb copy is restricted to in-frame clones and leaves out a portion. V and J calls and clone size are given by that table; D and trimming were obtained from the DNA. The sample carries 180,000 or so clones, 88% recorded once. V trimming: 4 bases; J trimming: 0 bases; junction bases outside the gene matches: 1. The CDR3 is made up of 14 amino acids. From germline, CDR1 is SNHLY and CDR2 FYNNEI. This clonotype originated in a young man with active or convalescent COVID-19. Sequencing was performed on peripheral blood. This chain joins TRBV2 and TRBJ2-3; TRBD1 aligns across 7 bases. The CDR3 sequence: CASSADRSTDTQYF. CDR3 DNA: TGTGCCAGCAGTGCGGACAGGAGCACAGATACGCAGTATTTT.